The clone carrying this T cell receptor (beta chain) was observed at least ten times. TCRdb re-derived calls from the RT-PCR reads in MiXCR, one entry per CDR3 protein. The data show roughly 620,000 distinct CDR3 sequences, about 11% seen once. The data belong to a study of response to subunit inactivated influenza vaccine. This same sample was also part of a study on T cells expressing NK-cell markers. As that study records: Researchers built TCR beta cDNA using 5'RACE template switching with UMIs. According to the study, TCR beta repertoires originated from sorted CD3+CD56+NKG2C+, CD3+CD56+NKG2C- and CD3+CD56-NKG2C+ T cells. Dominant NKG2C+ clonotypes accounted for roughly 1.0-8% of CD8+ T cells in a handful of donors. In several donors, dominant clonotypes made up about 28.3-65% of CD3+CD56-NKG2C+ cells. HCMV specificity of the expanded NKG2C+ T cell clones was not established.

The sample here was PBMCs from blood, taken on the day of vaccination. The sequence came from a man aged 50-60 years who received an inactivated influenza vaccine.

The CDR3 DNA reads as TGTGCCAGCTTGCGTACCCGTGGGGCCAACGTCCTGACTTTC. This encodes CASLRTRGANVLTF. The chain combines TRBV12-3 or TRBV12-4 with TRBJ2-6; D gene ambiguous. There are 14 residues in the CDR3. Deletions cut 8 bases from V and 3 bases from J, with 11 bases between.